This passage covers 12 T cell receptor beta chains from one sample sequenced in a study of blood T cell repertoires in COVID-19 (dated by TCRdb to 2018 to 2021). Receptor libraries were prepared by the immunoSEQ multiplex PCR assay. TCRdb limited this immuneACCESS table to in-frame rearrangements with V and J called. A share of clones is missing; checked studies link under half to unresolved V genes, and the rest is unexplained. The sample data list about 400,000 clones, and around nine tenths of these were observed just once. The ten largest clones take up roughly 4% of the sample. The sample was peripheral blood. All receptors derive from a woman in her twenties or thirties with acute or convalescent COVID-19.

The V call is TRBV11-2, the J call TRBJ2-7; 8 bases fit TRBD2. Losses at the gene ends were 4 bases for V and 11 bases for J; bases not matched to a gene: 7. The CDR3 runs 12 residues. CDR1 and CDR2 from the germline V gene are SGHAT and FQNNGV. CDR3 coding DNA: TGTGCCAGCAGCTCCGGGACTAGTGGGGAGTACTTC. This gives the protein CASSSGTSGEYF.

The count of this clone is one. The chain uses TRBV6-5 and TRBJ2-3; the D gene is possibly TRBD1 (5 bases). Per germline, CDR1 MNHEY and CDR2 SVGAGI. CDR3 length: 13 residues. The V end lost 6 bases, the J end lost 2 bases, and 9 bases lay between the germline ends. CDR3 residues: CASRLDNTDTQYF. The DNA of the CDR3 is TGTGCCAGCAGACTGGACAACACAGATACGCAGTATTTT.

J is TRBJ2-1 and V is TRBV6-5; 8 nucleotides agree with TRBD2. Germline CDR1 is MNHEY and CDR2 is SVGAGI. V trimming: 7 bases; J trimming: 6 bases; junction bases outside the gene matches: 11. The CDR3 is 15 amino acids. DNA for the CDR3: TGTGCCAGCACCTTAGCGGGGCCCTCGGGCAATGAGCAGTTCTTC. It specifies CASTLAGPSGNEQFF.

The rearrangement joins TRBV10-3 to TRBJ1-2; 8 bases fit TRBD1. V lost 1 base and J lost 8; bases outside the gene matches: 6. The CDR3 spans 14 residues. In germline, CDR1 is ENHRY, CDR2 SYGVKD. CDR3 amino acids: CAISEFGQGDGYTF. In DNA form, the CDR3 reads TGTGCCATCAGTGAGTTTGGACAGGGAGACGGCTACACCTTC.

This chain joins TRBV4-1 and TRBJ1-2; the D gene is possibly TRBD1 (6 bases). Germline CDR1 is MGHRA and CDR2 is YSYEKL. Trimming took 1 base from V and 0 from J, leaving 9 bases between them. This CDR3 comprises 15 residues. CDR3 protein: CASSQGTESNYGYTF. CDR3 DNA sequence: TGCGCCAGCAGCCAAGGGACAGAATCTAACTATGGCTACACCTTC.

This clone occurred once. This chain joins TRBV6-5 and TRBJ2-3, with 11 nucleotides matching TRBD1. Germline values: CDR1 MNHEY, CDR2 SVGAGI. The junction had 6 bases not matched to a gene; V was cut back by 5 bases and J by 5 bases. The CDR3 spans 15 residues. Written as DNA, the CDR3 is TGTGCCAGCAGTAGGGGACAGGGGGTAGGAGATACGCAGTATTTT. Translated, it gives CASSRGQGVGDTQYF.

The CDR3: CASSQTPSGTQYF. The CDR3 DNA is TGCGCCAGCAGCCAAACCCCCTCGGGGACCCAGTACTTC. The V and J genes are TRBV4-1 and TRBJ2-5; D ambiguous. Germline V gene data show CDR1 as MGHRA and CDR2 as YSYEKL. The CDR3 extends over 13 amino acids. V was pared by 2 bases and J by 7 bases, with 11 bases between.

The chain combines TRBV9 with TRBJ2-5; the D gene is possibly TRBD2 (5 bases). This CDR3 spans 15 amino acids. V was clipped by 3 bases and J by 0 bases, with 12 bases between them. CDR1 is SGDLS, CDR2 YYNGEE, per germline. For the CDR3, the DNA is TGTGCCAGCAGCGCCGAAACGGGGTACCAAGAGACCCAGTACTTC. This encodes CASSAETGYQETQYF.

This clone was detected once. The V and J genes are TRBV3-1 (or the pseudogene TRBV3-2) and TRBJ2-3; the D is unclear. The CDR3 spans 14 residues. The germline V gene has CDR1 LGHDT and CDR2 YNNKEL (reference sequence). Trimming cost V 4 bases and J 1 base, with 9 bases left between them. CDR3: CASSPRRGTDTQYF. Here the CDR3 DNA reads TGTGCCAGCAGCCCCCGACGGGGCACAGATACGCAGTATTTT.

The gene calls are TRBV18 and TRBJ2-1; 14 bases match TRBD2. The CDR3 has 16 residues. The germline CDR1 and CDR2 sequences are KGHSH and LQKENI. Trimming cost V 0 bases and J 9 bases; bases outside gene matches: 4. The DNA for the CDR3 is TGTGCCAGCTCACCACCGGGACTAGCGGGGGCCGGTGAGCAGTTCTTC. As protein: CASSPPGLAGAGEQFF.

The chain joins TRBV6-1 to TRBJ1-1; a possible D gene is TRBD1 (5 bases). The CDR3 covers 13 residues. Trimming pared 2 bases from V and 8 bases from J, leaving 12 bases between. CDR1 MNHNS and CDR2 SASEGT come from the germline V gene. CDR3 region: CASSEQGGGEAFF. The DNA of the CDR3 is TGTGCCAGCAGTGAACAGGGAGGTGGGGAAGCTTTCTTT.

The chain carries TRBV10-2 and TRBJ2-3; D is perhaps TRBD2 (6 bases). The germline V gene encodes CDR1 WSHSY and CDR2 SAAADI. This CDR3 comprises 15 residues. V lost 6 bases, J lost 0 bases, and 13 bases lay in between. CDR3 in amino acids: CASSPGTGSTDTQYF. CDR3 sequence (DNA): TGCGCCAGCAGCCCCGGGACTGGAAGCACAGATACGCAGTATTTT.